This TCR beta chain appears in the sequencing data of a study of T cell responses to AZD1222 COVID-19 vaccine. Overall study findings and caveats: A reported finding is that nearly half of spike-specific TCRs target unmutated variant regions.

Germline CDR1 and CDR2: MGHRA and YSYEKL. This CDR3 has 15 amino acids. V trimming: 4 bases; J trimming: 0 bases; junction bases outside the gene matches: 5. Details on this clone: Its antigen is not identified.

Profiled with immunoSEQ multiplex PCR; TCRdb holds only in-frame clones, not every one. The sample shows around 50,000 clones, around nine tenths of them seen only once. The J gene is TRBJ1-1, the V gene TRBV4-1, with TRBD1 identical over 7 bases. The source material was peripheral blood, sampled 28 days after the second AZD1222 dose. The clonotype originates from an adult who received the AZD1222 COVID-19 vaccine. The CDR3 protein is CASSPQTGLNTEAFF. In DNA form, the CDR3 reads TGCGCCAGCAGCCCACAGACAGGGCTGAACACTGAAGCTTTCTTT.